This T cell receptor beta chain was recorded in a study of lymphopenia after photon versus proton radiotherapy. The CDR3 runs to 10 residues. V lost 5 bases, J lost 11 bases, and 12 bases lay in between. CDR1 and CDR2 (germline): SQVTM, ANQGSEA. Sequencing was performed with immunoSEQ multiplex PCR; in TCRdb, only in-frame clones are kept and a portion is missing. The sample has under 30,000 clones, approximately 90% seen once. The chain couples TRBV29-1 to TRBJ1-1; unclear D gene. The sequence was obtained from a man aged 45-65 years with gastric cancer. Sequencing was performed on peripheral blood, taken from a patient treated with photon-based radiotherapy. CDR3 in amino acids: CSVFSSTAFF. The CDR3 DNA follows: TGCAGCGTTTTCTCCTCGACCGCTTTCTTT.